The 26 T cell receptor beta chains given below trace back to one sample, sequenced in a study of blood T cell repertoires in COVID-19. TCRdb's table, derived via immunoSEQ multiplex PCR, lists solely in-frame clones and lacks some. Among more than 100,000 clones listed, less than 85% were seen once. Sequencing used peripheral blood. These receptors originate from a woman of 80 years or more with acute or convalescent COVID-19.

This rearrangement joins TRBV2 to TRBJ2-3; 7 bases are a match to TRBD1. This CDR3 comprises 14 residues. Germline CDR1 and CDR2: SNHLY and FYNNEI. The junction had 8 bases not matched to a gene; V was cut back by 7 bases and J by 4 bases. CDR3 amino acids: CASIRDSKPDTQYF. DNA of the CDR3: TGTGCCAGCATCCGGGACAGCAAACCAGATACGCAGTATTTT. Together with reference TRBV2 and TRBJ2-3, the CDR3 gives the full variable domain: EPEVTQTPSHQVTQMGQEVILRCVPISNHLYFYWYRQILGQKVEFLVSFYNNEISEKSEIFDDQFSVERPDGSNFTLKIRSTKLEDSAMYFCASIRDSKPDTQYFGPGTRLTVL.

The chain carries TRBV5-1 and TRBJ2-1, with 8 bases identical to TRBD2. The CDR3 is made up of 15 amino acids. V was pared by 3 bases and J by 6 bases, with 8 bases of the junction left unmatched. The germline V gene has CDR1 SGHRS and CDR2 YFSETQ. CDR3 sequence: CASSSTGTRTNEQFF. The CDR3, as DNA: TGCGCCAGCAGCTCAACCGGGACTAGGACCAATGAGCAGTTCTTC.

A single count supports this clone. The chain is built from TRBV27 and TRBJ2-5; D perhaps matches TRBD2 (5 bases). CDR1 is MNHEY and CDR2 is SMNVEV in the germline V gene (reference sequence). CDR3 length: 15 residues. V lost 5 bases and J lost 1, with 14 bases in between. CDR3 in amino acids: CASSPTALGQETQYF. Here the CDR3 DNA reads TGTGCCAGCAGTCCCACCGCACTAGGCCAAGAGACCCAGTACTTC.

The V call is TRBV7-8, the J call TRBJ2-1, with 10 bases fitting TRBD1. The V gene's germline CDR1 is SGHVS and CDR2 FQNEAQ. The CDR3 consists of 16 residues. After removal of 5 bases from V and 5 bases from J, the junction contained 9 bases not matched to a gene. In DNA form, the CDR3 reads TGTGCCAGCAGCGAGGACAGGGGGAGGCAAAACAATGAGCAGTTCTTC. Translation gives CASSEDRGRQNNEQFF.

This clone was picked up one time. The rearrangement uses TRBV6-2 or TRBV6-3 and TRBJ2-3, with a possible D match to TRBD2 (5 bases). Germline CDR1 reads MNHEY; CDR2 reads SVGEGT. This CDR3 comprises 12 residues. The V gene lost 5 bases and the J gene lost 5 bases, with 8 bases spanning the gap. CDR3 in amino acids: CASSQAEDTQYF. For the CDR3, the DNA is TGTGCCAGCAGTCAAGCGGAAGATACGCAGTATTTT.

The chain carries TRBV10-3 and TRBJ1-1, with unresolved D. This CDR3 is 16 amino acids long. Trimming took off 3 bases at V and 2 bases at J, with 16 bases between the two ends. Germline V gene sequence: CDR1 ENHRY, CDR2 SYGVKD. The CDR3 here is CAISEPGRPGNTEAFF. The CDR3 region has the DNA TGTGCCATCAGTGAACCGGGCCGACCGGGAAACACTGAAGCTTTCTTT.

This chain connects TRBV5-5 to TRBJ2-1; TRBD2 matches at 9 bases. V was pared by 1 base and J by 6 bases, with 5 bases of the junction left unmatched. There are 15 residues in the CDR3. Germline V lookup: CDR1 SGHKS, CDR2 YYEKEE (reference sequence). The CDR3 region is CASSLNSGSSNEQFF. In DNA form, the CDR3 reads TGTGCCAGCAGCTTGAATAGCGGGAGTAGCAATGAGCAGTTCTTC.

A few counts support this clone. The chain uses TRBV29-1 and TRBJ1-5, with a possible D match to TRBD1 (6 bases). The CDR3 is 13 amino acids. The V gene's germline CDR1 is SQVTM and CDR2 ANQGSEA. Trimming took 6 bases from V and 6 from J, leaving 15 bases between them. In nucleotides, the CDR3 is TGCAGCGTCTGGGACACGGGGGGTCAGCCCCAGCATTTT. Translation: CSVWDTGGQPQHF.

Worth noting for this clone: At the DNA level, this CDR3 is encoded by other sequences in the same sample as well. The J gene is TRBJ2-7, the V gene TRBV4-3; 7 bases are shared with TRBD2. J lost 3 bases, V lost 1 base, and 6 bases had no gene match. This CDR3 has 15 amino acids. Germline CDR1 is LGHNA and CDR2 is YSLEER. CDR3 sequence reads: CASSQGAGVGYEQYF. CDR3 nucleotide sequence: TGCGCCAGCAGCCAAGGGGCGGGGGTGGGCTACGAGCAGTACTTC.

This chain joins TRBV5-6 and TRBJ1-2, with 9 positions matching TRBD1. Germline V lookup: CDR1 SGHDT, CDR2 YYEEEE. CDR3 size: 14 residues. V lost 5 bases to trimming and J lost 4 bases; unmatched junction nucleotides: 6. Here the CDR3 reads CASRTRTGAYGYTF. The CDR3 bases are TGTGCCAGCAGAACCCGGACAGGGGCCTATGGCTACACCTTC.

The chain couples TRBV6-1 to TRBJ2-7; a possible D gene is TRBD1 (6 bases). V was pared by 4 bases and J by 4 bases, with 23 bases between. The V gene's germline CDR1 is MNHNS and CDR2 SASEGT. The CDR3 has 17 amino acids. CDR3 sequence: CASSVGTPRARKYEQYF. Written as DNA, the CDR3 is TGTGCCAGCAGTGTTGGGACACCGAGAGCGCGGAAGTACGAGCAGTACTTC.

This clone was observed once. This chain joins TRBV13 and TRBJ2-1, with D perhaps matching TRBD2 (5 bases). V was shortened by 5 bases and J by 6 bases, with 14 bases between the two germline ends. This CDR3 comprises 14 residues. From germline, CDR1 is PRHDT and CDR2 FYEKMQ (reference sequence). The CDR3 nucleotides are TGTGCCAGCAGCGAGGGTTCGGGGATCAATGAGCAGTTCTTC. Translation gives CASSEGSGINEQFF.

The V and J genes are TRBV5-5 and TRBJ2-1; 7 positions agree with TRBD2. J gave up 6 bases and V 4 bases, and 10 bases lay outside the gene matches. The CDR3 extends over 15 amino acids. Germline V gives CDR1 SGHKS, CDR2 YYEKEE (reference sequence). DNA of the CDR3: TGTGCCAGCAGCCTCGGACTAGTTGGGGGCAATGAGCAGTTCTTC. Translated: CASSLGLVGGNEQFF.

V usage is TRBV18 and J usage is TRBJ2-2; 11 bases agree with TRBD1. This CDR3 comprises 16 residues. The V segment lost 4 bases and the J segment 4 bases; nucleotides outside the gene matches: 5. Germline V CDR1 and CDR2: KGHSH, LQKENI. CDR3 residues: CASSLTGTGGTGELFF. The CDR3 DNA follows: TGTGCCAGCTCACTTACCGGGACAGGGGGCACCGGGGAGCTGTTTTTT.

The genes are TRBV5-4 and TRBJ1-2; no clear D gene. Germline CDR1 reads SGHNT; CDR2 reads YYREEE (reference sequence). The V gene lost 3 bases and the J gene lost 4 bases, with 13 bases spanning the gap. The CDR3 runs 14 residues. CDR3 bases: TGTGCCAGCAGCTCCTTCGGGAGGCCCTATGGCTACACCTTC. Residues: CASSSFGRPYGYTF.

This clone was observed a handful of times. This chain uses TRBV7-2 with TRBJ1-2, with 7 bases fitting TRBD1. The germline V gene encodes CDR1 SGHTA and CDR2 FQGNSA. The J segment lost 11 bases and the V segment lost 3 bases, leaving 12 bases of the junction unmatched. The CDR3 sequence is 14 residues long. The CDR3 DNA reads TGTGCCAGCAGCTTGCGGGGACAGCCCCTCGGGTACACCTTC. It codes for CASSLRGQPLGYTF.

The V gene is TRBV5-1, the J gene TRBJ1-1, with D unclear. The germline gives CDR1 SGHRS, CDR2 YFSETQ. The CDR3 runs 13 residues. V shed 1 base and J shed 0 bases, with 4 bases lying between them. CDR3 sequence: CASSLRLNTEAFF. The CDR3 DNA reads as TGCGCCAGCAGCTTGCGGTTGAACACTGAAGCTTTCTTT.

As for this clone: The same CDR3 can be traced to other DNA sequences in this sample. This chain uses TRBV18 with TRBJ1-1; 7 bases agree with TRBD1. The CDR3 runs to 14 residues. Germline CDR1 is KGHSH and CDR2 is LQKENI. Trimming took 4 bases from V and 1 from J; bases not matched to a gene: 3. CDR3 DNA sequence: TGTGCCAGCTCACGAACAGGGGCGAACACTGAAGCTTTCTTT. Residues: CASSRTGANTEAFF.

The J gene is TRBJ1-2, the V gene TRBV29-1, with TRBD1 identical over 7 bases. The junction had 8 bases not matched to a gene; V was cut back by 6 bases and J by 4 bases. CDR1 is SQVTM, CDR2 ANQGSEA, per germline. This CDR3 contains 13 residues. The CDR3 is CSVPDRRIYGYTF. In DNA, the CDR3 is TGCAGCGTCCCGGACAGGCGGATCTATGGCTACACCTTC.

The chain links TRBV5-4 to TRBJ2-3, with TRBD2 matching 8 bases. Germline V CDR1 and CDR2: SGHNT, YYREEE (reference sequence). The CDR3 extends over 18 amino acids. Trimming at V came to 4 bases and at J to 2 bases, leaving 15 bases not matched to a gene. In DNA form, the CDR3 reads TGTGCCAGCAGCACTAAAAGGGCGGGAGGACCCTACACAGATACGCAGTATTTT. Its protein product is CASSTKRAGGPYTDTQYF.

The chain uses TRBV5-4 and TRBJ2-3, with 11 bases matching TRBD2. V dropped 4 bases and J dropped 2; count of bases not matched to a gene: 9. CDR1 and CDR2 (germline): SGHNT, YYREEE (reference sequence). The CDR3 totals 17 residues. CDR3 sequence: CASSVQTSGVPTDTQYF. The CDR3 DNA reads TGTGCCAGCAGCGTACAGACTAGCGGGGTCCCCACAGATACGCAGTATTTT. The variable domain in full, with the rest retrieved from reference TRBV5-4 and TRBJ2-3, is ETGVTQSPTHLIKTRGQQVTLRCSSQSGHNTVSWYQQALGQGPQFIFQYYREEENGRGNFPPRFSGLQFPNYSSELNVNALELDDSALYLCASSVQTSGVPTDTQYFGPGTRLTVL.

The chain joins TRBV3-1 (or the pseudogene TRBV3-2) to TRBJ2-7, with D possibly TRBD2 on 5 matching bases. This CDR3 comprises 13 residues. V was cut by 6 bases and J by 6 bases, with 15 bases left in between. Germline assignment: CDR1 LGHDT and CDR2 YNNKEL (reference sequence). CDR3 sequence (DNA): TGTGCCAGCAGTCGCGGGCCCCACGGCGAGCAGTACTTC. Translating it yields CASSRGPHGEQYF.

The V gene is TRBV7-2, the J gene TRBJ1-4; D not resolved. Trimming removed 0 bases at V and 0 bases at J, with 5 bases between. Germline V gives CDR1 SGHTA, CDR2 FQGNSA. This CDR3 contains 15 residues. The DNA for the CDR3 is TGTGCCAGCAGCTTAGCGCTATCAACTAATGAAAAACTGTTTTTT. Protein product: CASSLALSTNEKLFF.

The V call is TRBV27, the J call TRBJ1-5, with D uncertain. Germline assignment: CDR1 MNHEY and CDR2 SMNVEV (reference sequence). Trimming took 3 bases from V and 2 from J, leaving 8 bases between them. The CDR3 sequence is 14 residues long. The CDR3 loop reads CASSFRSGNQPQHF. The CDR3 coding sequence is TGTGCCAGCAGTTTCCGGAGTGGCAATCAGCCCCAGCATTTT.

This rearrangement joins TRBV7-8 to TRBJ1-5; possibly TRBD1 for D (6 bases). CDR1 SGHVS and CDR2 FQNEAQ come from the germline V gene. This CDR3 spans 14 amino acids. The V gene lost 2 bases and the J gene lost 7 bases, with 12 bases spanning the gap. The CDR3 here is CASSLSQGWQPQHF. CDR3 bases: TGTGCCAGCAGCTTATCGCAGGGGTGGCAGCCCCAGCATTTT.

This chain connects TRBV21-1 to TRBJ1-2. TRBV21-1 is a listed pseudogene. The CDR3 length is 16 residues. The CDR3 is CASSPVSPEGEDGYTF. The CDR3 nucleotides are TGTGCCAGCAGCCCGGTAAGCCCAGAGGGCGAAGATGGCTACACCTTC.